The source of this T cell receptor (beta chain) is a study of T-cell reconstitution after alpha-beta-depleted transplantation in children. The V segment lost 9 bases and the J segment 7 bases; nucleotides outside the gene matches: 12. Germline V gives CDR1 ENHRY, CDR2 SYGVKD. The CDR3 extends over 14 amino acids. Researchers prepared the TCRbeta library using unique molecular identifiers, the study reports. One entry per CDR3 protein, called by TCRdb with MiXCR from the PCR reads. The sample holds 97,000 or so distinct CDR3 sequences, roughly 7.1% seen once. Many counts were recorded for this clonotype.

The starting material was PBMCs, obtained before TCRalphabeta/CD19-depleted stem cell transplant. The chain couples TRBV10-3 to TRBJ1-2, with 9 bases lining up with TRBD1. The receptor comes from a boy younger than 10 with acute lymphoblastic leukemia, due to receive a stem cell transplant. For the CDR3, the DNA is TGTGCCATTCCGGGACAGGGAAGTTCGCGTGGCTACACCTTC. Residues: CAIPGQGSSRGYTF.